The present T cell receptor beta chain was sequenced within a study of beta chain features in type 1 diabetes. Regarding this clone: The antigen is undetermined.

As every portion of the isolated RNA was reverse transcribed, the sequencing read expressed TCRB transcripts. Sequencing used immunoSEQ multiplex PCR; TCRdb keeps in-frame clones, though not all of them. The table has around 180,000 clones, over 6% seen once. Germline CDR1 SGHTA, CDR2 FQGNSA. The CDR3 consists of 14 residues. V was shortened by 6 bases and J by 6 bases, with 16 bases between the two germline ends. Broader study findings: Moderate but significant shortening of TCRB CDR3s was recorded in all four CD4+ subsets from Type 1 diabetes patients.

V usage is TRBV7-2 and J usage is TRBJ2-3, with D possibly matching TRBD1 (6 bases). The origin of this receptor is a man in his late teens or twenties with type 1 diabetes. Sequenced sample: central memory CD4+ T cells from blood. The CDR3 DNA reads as TGTGCCAGCAGGCCCACAGGGTCGGTGGATACGCAGTATTTT. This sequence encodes CASRPTGSVDTQYF.